Each of the 3 T cell receptor beta chains below was sequenced from the same sample in a study of CD8 T cells in Susac syndrome. An input of about 0.5 to 1 ug of RNA was subjected to reverse transcription using random hexamers. Via MiXCR, TCRdb re-called the immunoSEQ multiplex PCR reads, giving one row per CDR3 protein. Of more than 150,000 distinct CDR3 sequences detected, around 96% appear once; the ten largest clones hold roughly 0.12%. The sequencing sample was made of CD4+ T cells from PBMCs. The receptor source for this set is a human donor with Susac syndrome.

This chain joins TRBV6-5 and TRBJ2-1; either TRBD1 or TRBD2 may supply D (5 bases each). V dropped 0 bases and J dropped 1 base, with 7 bases sitting between them. This CDR3 is 15 amino acids long. In germline, CDR1 is MNHEY, CDR2 SVGAGI. This CDR3 reads CASSYSGTSYNEQFF. CDR3 bases: TGTGCCAGCAGTTACTCGGGGACGTCCTACAATGAGCAGTTCTTC.

The gene calls are TRBV28 and TRBJ2-3; D gene unclear. The V gene lost 6 bases and the J gene lost 3 bases, with 16 bases spanning the gap. The length of the CDR3 is 15 residues. Germline V CDR1 and CDR2: MDHEN, SYDVKM. The CDR3 is CASSPLGKGTDTQYF. The CDR3 DNA reads TGTGCCAGCAGCCCGTTGGGGAAGGGAACAGATACGCAGTATTTT. Full variable domain (rest looked up from reference TRBV28 and TRBJ2-3): DVKVTQSSRYLVKRTGEKVFLECVQDMDHENMFWYRQDPGLGLRLIYFSYDVKMKEKGDIPEGYSVSREKKERFSLILESASTNQTSMYLCASSPLGKGTDTQYFGPGTRLTVL.

V is TRBV6-5 and J is TRBJ2-6; the D gene is possibly TRBD1 (6 bases). V lost 2 bases to trimming and J lost 0 bases, with 8 bases between them. CDR1 is MNHEY, CDR2 SVGAGI, per germline. The CDR3 has 16 residues. The CDR3 bases are TGTGCCAGCAGTTACAGGGGGACCTCTGGGGCCAACGTCCTGACTTTC. As protein: CASSYRGTSGANVLTF.